This entry lists 10 T cell receptor beta chains sequenced from one sample in a study of OX40 agonist ivuxolimab in advanced cancers. Sequenced by immunoSEQ multiplex PCR; TCRdb stores in-frame clones only, minus some. Found here are roughly 90,000 clones, just over 90% of them singletons; the top ten hold about 0.35%. Sequenced here: CD4+ or CD8+ T cells sorted from blood, sampled in a trial of the OX40 agonist ivuxolimab. The source is an adult with an advanced solid tumor such as melanoma, head and neck, liver or kidney cancer.

This clone was detected only once. The rearrangement links TRBV7-2 to TRBJ2-3; 10 bases align to TRBD2. Germline V lookup: CDR1 SGHTA, CDR2 FQGNSA. The V gene end was trimmed by 0 bases and the J gene end by 6 bases; junction bases not matched to a gene: 3. The CDR3 extends over 15 amino acids. CDR3 DNA: TGTGCCAGCAGCTTAGCTAGCGGGAGGTGGGATACGCAGTATTTT. Its protein product is CASSLASGRWDTQYF.

The chain is built from TRBV18 and TRBJ1-1, with 8 bases identical to TRBD1. The CDR3 has 16 residues. Trimming took 2 bases from V and 5 from J; bases not matched to a gene: 10. Germline V gene sequence: CDR1 KGHSH, CDR2 LQKENI. The CDR3 DNA follows: TGTGCCAGCTCACCAACTACAGGGGGGTTCAGGACTGAAGCTTTCTTT. Protein product: CASSPTTGGFRTEAFF.

The V and J genes are TRBV27 and TRBJ2-7, with TRBD2 matching 10 bases. CDR3 length: 15 amino acids. Looked up from germline, CDR1 is MNHEY and CDR2 is SMNVEV (reference sequence). V gave up 2 bases and J gave up 0 bases; unmatched junction bases: 1. The CDR3 loop is CASSLSGRASYEQYF. DNA for the CDR3: TGTGCCAGCAGTTTAAGCGGGAGGGCCTCCTACGAGCAGTACTTC.

This chain links TRBV6-5 with TRBJ1-1, with D perhaps matching TRBD1 (5 bases). Trimming left V 6 bases short and J 4 bases short, with 15 bases between. Germline lookup yields CDR1 MNHEY and CDR2 SVGAGI. The CDR3 covers 14 residues. The CDR3 nucleotides read TGTGCCAGCAGATACCAGGGTAGTAGCACTGAAGCTTTCTTT. Protein product: CASRYQGSSTEAFF.

The chain is built from TRBV13 and TRBJ2-1; 9 nucleotides agree with TRBD2. The length of the CDR3 is 17 residues. Germline V gives CDR1 PRHDT, CDR2 FYEKMQ (reference sequence). J gave up 5 bases and V 5 bases, and 13 bases lay outside the gene matches. CDR3: CASSETRTSDFDNEQFF. The CDR3 DNA is TGTGCCAGCAGCGAAACTCGGACTAGCGATTTCGACAATGAGCAGTTCTTC.

This chain connects TRBV5-1 to TRBJ2-6; D gene ambiguous. The germline V gene encodes CDR1 SGHRS and CDR2 YFSETQ. CDR3 length: 16 residues. V lost 2 bases, J lost 0 bases, and 9 bases lay in between. The CDR3 region is CASSFGPVSGANVLTF. CDR3 DNA sequence: TGCGCCAGCAGCTTCGGCCCGGTCTCTGGGGCCAACGTCCTGACTTTC.

The gene calls are TRBV27 and TRBJ1-2; possible D gene TRBD1, 6 bases. Looked up from germline, CDR1 is MNHEY and CDR2 is SMNVEV (reference sequence). The CDR3 has 13 amino acids. V was pared by 2 bases and J by 7 bases, with 11 bases between. CDR3 amino acids: CASSLPGDFGYTF. Here the CDR3 DNA reads TGTGCCAGCAGTTTACCAGGGGACTTTGGCTACACCTTC.

The chain links TRBV18 to TRBJ2-7; 7 bases map to TRBD1. The CDR3 runs to 15 residues. Looked up from germline, CDR1 is KGHSH and CDR2 is LQKENI. J gave up 5 bases and V 4 bases, and 11 bases lay outside the gene matches. For the CDR3, the DNA is TGTGCCAGCTCACAGATGGCAGGGGGTTCGCACGAGCAGTACTTC. It specifies CASSQMAGGSHEQYF.

This clone has just one count. The J gene is TRBJ1-1, the V gene TRBV2, with a weak D call TRBD1 (5 bases). Germline V gene lookup returns CDR1 SNHLY and CDR2 FYNNEI. There are 15 residues in the CDR3. V lost 6 bases to trimming and J lost 0 bases, with 14 bases between them. The CDR3 nucleotides are TGTGCCAGCAGCGGGGGGTGGGAGATGAACACTGAAGCTTTCTTT. Protein sequence: CASSGGWEMNTEAFF.

The rearrangement joins TRBV18 to TRBJ2-7; 10 bases map to TRBD2. The V gene's germline CDR1 is KGHSH and CDR2 LQKENI. The CDR3 contains 16 residues. The trim removed 0 bases at V and 5 bases at J, leaving 7 bases unmatched. Here the CDR3 DNA reads TGTGCCAGCTCACCACCGGCTAGCGGGAGAAACAACGAGCAGTACTTC. As protein: CASSPPASGRNNEQYF.